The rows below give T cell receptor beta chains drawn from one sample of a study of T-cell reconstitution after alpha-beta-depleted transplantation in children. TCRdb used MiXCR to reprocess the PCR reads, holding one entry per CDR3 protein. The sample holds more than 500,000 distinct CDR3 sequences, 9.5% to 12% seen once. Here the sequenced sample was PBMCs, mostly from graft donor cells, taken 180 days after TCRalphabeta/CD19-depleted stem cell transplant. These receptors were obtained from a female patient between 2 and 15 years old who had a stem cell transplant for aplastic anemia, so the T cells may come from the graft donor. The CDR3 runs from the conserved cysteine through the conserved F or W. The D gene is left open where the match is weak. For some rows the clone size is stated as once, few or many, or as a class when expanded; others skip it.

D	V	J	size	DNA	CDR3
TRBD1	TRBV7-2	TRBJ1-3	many	TGTGCCAGCAGCCTACGGGACAGCTCTGGAAACACCATATATTTT	CASSLRDSSGNTIYF
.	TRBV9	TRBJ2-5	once	TGTGCCAGCAGCGTAGGGGACATGGTGGGGGAGACCCAGTACTTC	CASSVGDMVGETQYF
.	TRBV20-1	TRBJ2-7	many	TGCAGAGCTAGGGTCGTCAGCAAAGACGAGCAGTACTTC	CRARVVSKDEQYF
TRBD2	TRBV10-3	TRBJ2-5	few	TGTGCCATCAGTGAACGCGGGGGGGCCGGGGAGACCCAGTACTTC	CAISERGGAGETQYF
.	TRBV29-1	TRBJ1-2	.	TGCAGCGTTGGGGGGGGTGCCGGTGGCTACACCTTC	CSVGGGAGGYTF
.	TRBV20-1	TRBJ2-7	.	TGCAGTGTCCAGGGGAGGTATGCCGAGCAGTACTTC	CSVQGRYAEQYF
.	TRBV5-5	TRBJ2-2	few	TGTGCCAGCAGCTTGGAGGCCCGTACCGGGGAGCTGTTTTTT	CASSLEARTGELFF
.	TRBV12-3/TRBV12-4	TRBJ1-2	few	TGTGCCAGCAGTTTTTCGGGACACCCTAACTATGGCTACACCTTC	CASSFSGHPNYGYTF
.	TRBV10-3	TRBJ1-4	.	TGTTCCATCCGGGACCCCCCGACCGAAAAACTGTTTTTT	CSIRDPPTEKLFF
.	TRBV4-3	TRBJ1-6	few	TGCGCCAGCAGCCAAGATCCGGGTTATTTCTATAATTCACCCCTCCACTTT	CASSQDPGYFYNSPLHF
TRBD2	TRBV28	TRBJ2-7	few	TGTGCCAGCAGTAGACTAGCGGTATCCTACGAGCAGTACTTC	CASSRLAVSYEQYF
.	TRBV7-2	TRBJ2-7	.	TGTGCCAGCAGCTTTACCTTGGGACCGACCTACGAGCAGTACTTC	CASSFTLGPTYEQYF
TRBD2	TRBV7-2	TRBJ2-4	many	TGTGCCAGCAGCTTCCTAGCGGGGCCGATAGCCAAAAACATTCAGTACTTC	CASSFLAGPIAKNIQYF
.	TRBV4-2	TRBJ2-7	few	TGTGCCAGCAGCCAAGAAGGGAGGTCTTCTTACGAGCAGTACTTC	CASSQEGRSSYEQYF
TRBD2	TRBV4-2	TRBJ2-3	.	TGTGCCAGCAGCCCCGGGACTAGCGGGAGGGACACAGATACGCAGTATTTT	CASSPGTSGRDTDTQYF
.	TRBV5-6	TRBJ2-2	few	TGTGCCAGCAGTTCGCCCCTAAGGGGCACCGGGGAGCTGTTTTTT	CASSSPLRGTGELFF
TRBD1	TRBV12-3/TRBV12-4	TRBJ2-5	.	TGTGCCAGTAGAGGGACAGGATTCCAAGAGACCCAGTACTTC	CASRGTGFQETQYF
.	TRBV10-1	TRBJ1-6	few	TGCGCCAGCAGTGGGACGACGGGACTGAAGTCACCCCTCCACTTT	CASSGTTGLKSPLHF
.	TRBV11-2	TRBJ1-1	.	TGTGCCAGCAGCTTATGGAATGACGGGACTGAAGCTTTCTTT	CASSLWNDGTEAFF
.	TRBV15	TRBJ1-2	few	TGTGCCACCAGCCCGGGGAGCGCTAACTATGGCTACACCTTC	CATSPGSANYGYTF
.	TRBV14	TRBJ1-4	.	TGTGCCAGCAGCCAAGTTACTACAACTAATGAAAAACTGTTTTTT	CASSQVTTTNEKLFF
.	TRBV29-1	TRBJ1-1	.	TGCAGCGTTGCCCCAACCCCCATCGGCTCCGGGGGGAACACTGAAGCTTTCTTT	CSVAPTPIGSGGNTEAFF
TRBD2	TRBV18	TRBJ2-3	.	TGTGCCAGCTCACCACCGAGCGGGAGGGGAGATACGCAGTATTTT	CASSPPSGRGDTQYF
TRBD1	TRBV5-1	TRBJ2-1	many	TGCGCCAGCAGCTCGGGACAGGGGTCCTACAATGAGCAGTTCTTC	CASSSGQGSYNEQFF
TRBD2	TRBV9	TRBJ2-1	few	TGTGCCAGCAGCGTAGGTAGCGGGAGAGGGACCAATGAGCAGTTCTTC	CASSVGSGRGTNEQFF
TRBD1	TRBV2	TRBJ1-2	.	TGTGCCAGCAGTGAGGGGACAGGGGGCGAGGGCTATGGCTACACCTTC	CASSEGTGGEGYGYTF
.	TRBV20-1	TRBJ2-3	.	TGCAGTGCCTTCTGGGGGGGGCTCTCTAGCACAGATACGCAGTATTTT	CSAFWGGLSSTDTQYF
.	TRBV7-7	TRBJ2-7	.	TGTGCCAGCAGCTTAGAAGGCAGGGAAGTCTACGAGCAGTACTTC	CASSLEGREVYEQYF
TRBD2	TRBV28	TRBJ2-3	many	TGTGCCAGCAGTCAACTAGCGCCAGATACGCAGTATTTT	CASSQLAPDTQYF
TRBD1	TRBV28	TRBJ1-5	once	TGTGCCAGCCAGACAGGGCCTCAGCCCCAGCATTTT	CASQTGPQPQHF
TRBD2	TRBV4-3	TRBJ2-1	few	TGCGCCAGCAGCCAAGACACGGTAGGACTAGCTTCGAATGAGCAGTTCTTC	CASSQDTVGLASNEQFF
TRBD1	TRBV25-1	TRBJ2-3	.	TGTGCCAGCAGCGGAACAGGGGCAGGGCATACGCAGTATTTT	CASSGTGAGHTQYF
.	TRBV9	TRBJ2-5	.	TGTGCCAGCAGCGTAGATGAAGGAGGGCAGCAAGAGACCCAGTACTTC	CASSVDEGGQQETQYF
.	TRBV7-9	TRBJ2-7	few	TGTGCCAGCAGCTTAGCGATACAGGAGAGCTCCTACGAGCAGTACTTC	CASSLAIQESSYEQYF
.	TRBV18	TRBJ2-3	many	TGTGCCAGCTCATCGCATCTTGTACATACGCAGTATTTT	CASSSHLVHTQYF
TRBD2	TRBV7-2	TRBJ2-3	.	TGTGCCAGCAGCTCCTCTCGCGGGAGGGTTTCCACAGATACGCAGTATTTT	CASSSSRGRVSTDTQYF
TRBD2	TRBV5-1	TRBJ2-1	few	TGCGCCAGCAGCTTGAGGCTAGCGGGAGGTCCAGGCTACAATGAGCAGTTCTTC	CASSLRLAGGPGYNEQFF